This T cell receptor beta chain stems from a study of CD8 T cells in ankylosing spondylitis. The TCR beta libraries were generated through quantitative 5'-RACE incorporating molecular barcodes. One entry per CDR3 protein results from TCRdb running MiXCR on the 5' RACE reads. Counted here are 350,000 to 450,000 distinct CDR3 sequences, roughly 26% occurring once; the ten biggest clones make up 0.89%. Points on this clonotype: Its antigen is not identified.

Overall study findings and caveats: For ankylosing spondylitis blood, a TCR beta motif of about eight highly homologous variants appeared characteristic.

The sequenced material came from blood, either unsorted or a sorted T cell fraction (not recorded which). The receptor was isolated from a male donor with ankylosing spondylitis.

The CDR3 reads CASSPKTSTYNEQFF. The CDR3 DNA reads as TGTGCCAGCAGTCCCAAGACTAGCACCTACAATGAGCAGTTCTTC. The chain employs TRBV12-3 or TRBV12-4 and TRBJ2-1; 7 nucleotides align to TRBD2. CDR3 length: 15 residues. V dropped 5 bases and J dropped 2; count of bases not matched to a gene: 6.